Listed here is a single T cell receptor (beta chain). J lost 2 bases, V lost 4 bases, and 4 bases had no gene match. From germline, CDR1 is SNHLY and CDR2 FYNNEI. The length of the CDR3 is 15 residues. This entry comes from a study of somatic mutations in cytotoxic T cells in rheumatoid arthritis. Some clones are missing from TCRdb's copy, which holds only in-frame ones; the method was immunoSEQ multiplex PCR. The sample includes about 4,200 clones, around 77% of them seen just once. Sequenced material: CD8+ T cells sorted from blood. This TCR derives from an adult with rheumatoid arthritis. This chain joins TRBV2 and TRBJ2-3; 9 nucleotides match TRBD1. CDR3: CASSAGQGNTDTQYF. The CDR3 DNA reads as TGTGCCAGCAGTGCCGGACAGGGGAACACAGATACGCAGTATTTT.